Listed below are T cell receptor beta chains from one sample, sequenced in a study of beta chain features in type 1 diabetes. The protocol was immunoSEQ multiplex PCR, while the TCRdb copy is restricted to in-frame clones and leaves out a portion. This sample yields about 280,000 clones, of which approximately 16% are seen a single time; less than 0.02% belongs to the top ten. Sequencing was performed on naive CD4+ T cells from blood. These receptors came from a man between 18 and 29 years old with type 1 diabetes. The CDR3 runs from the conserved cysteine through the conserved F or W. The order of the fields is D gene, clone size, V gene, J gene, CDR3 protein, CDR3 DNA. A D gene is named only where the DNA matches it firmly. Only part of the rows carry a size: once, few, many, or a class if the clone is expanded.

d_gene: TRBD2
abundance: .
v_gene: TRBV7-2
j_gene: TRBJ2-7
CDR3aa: CASSRAAGGPYEQYF
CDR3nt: TGTGCCAGCAGCCGGGCAGCGGGGGGTCCCTACGAGCAGTACTTC

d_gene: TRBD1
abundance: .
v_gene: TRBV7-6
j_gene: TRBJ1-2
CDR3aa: CASSPWTGPNYGYTF
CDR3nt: TGTGCCAGCAGCCCATGGACAGGGCCTAACTATGGCTACACCTTC

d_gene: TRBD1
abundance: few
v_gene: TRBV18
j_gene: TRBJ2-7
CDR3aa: CASSPNRGYEQYF
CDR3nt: TGTGCCAGCTCACCAAACAGGGGCTACGAGCAGTACTTC

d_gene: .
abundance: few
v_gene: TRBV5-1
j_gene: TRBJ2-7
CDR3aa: CASSFRDTPYEQYF
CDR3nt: TGCGCCAGCAGTTTCCGGGACACTCCCTACGAGCAGTACTTC

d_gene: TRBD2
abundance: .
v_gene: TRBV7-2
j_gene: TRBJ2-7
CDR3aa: CASSPRLRGSGREWQYF
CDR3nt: TGTGCCAGCAGCCCCCGCCTCAGAGGTAGCGGGAGGGAGTGGCAGTACTTC

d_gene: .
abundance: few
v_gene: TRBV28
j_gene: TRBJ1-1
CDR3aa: CASSLSRSNTEAFF
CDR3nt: TGTGCCAGCAGTTTATCCCGGTCCAACACTGAAGCTTTCTTT

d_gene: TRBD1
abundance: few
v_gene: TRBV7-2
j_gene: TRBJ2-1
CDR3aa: CASSFTGGDEQFF
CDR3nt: TGTGCCAGCAGCTTTACAGGGGGCGATGAGCAGTTCTTC

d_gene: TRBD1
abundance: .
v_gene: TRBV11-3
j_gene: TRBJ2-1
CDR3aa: CASSLEGTGYNEQFF
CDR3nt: TGTGCCAGCAGCTTAGAAGGGACAGGGTACAATGAGCAGTTCTTC

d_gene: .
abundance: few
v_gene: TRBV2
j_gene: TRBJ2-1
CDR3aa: CASPGGIRRNEQFF
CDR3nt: TGTGCCAGCCCGGGGGGCATTAGGAGGAATGAGCAGTTCTTC

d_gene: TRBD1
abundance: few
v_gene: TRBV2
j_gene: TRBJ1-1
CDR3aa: CASSPQGAAFF
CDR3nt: TGTGCCAGCAGCCCACAGGGGGCGGCTTTCTTT

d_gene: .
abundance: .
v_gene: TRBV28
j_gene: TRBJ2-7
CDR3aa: CASSLPASTSYEQYF
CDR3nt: TGTGCCAGCAGTTTGCCGGCTAGCACCTCCTACGAGCAGTACTTC

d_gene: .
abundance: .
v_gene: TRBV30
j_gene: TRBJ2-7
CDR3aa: CAWSVDSTYEQYF
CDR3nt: TGTGCCTGGAGTGTAGACAGTACCTACGAGCAGTACTTC

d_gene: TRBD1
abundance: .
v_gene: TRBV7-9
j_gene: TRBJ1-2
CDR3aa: CASSRNGQESYGYTF
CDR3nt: TGTGCCAGCAGCCGAAACGGACAGGAGTCCTATGGCTACACCTTC

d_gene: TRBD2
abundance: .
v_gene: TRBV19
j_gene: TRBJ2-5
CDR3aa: CASSSTSGRETQYF
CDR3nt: TGTGCCAGTAGTTCGACTAGCGGAAGGGAGACCCAGTACTTC

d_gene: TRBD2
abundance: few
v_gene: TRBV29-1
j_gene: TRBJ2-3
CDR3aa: CSVETPGGGVAGGITDTQYF
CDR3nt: TGCAGCGTTGAAACCCCGGGCGGCGGTGTAGCGGGAGGTATCACAGATACGCAGTATTTT

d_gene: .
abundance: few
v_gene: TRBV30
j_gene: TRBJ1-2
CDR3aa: CAWSVQQGLGYGYTF
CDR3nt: TGTGCCTGGAGTGTACAGCAGGGCTTAGGCTATGGCTACACCTTC

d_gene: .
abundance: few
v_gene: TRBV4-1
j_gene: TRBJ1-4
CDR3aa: CASSQDLGQMIINEKLFF
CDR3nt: TGCGCCAGCAGCCAAGACCTGGGACAAATGATAATTAATGAAAAACTGTTTTTT

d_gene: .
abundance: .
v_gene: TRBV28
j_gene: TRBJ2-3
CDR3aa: CASRPVKWPTDTQYF
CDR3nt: TGTGCCAGCAGACCAGTGAAGTGGCCCACAGATACGCAGTATTTT

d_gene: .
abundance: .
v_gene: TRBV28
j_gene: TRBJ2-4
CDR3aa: CASKGLAKNIQYF
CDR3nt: TGTGCCAGCAAGGGGCTAGCCAAAAACATTCAGTACTTC

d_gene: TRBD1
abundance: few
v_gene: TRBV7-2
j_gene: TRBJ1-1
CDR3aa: CASSLTTGGVTEAFF
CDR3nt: TGTGCCAGCAGCTTAACGACAGGGGGGGTCACTGAAGCTTTCTTT

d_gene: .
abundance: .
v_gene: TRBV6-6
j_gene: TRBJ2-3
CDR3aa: CASRSGQGHADTQYF
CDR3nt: TGTGCCAGCAGATCGGGCCAGGGTCACGCAGATACGCAGTATTTT

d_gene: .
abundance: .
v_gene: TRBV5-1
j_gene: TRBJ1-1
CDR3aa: CASSLGHPNTEAFF
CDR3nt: TGCGCCAGCAGCTTGGGACACCCTAACACTGAAGCTTTCTTT

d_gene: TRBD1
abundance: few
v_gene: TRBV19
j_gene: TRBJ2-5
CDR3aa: CARQQGSETQYF
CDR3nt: TGTGCCAGACAACAGGGGTCAGAGACCCAGTACTTC

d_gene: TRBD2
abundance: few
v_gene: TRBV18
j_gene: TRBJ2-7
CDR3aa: CASSPSGLGTFDQYF
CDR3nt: TGTGCCAGCTCACCCTCGGGACTAGGGACTTTCGATCAGTACTTC

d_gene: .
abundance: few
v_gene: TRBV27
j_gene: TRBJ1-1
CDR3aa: CASPQQGYTEAFF
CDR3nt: TGTGCCAGCCCACAACAGGGTTACACTGAAGCTTTCTTT

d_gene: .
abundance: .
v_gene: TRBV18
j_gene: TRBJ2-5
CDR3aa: CASSPRETQYF
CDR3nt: TGTGCCAGCTCACCCCGAGAGACCCAGTACTTC

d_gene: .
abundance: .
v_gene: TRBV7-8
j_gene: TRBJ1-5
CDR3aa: CASSLARNQPQHF
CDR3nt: TGTGCCAGCAGCTTAGCCAGGAATCAGCCCCAGCATTTT

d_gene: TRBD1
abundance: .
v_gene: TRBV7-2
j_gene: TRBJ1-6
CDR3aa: CASSPRDSMNSPLHF
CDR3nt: TGTGCCAGCAGCCCCCGGGACAGCATGAATTCACCCCTCCACTTT

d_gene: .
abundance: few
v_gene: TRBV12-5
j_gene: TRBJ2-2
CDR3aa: CASGLVLTGDTGELFF
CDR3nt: TGTGCTAGTGGTTTGGTCCTCACAGGCGACACCGGGGAGCTGTTTTTT

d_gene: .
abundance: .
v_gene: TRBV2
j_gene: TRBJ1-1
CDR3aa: CASSVGRATEAFF
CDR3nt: TGTGCCAGCAGTGTGGGGCGAGCCACTGAAGCTTTCTTT

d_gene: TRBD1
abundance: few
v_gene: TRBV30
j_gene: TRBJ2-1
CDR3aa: CAWSVGTDSVNEQFF
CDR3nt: TGTGCCTGGAGTGTAGGGACAGATTCGGTCAATGAGCAGTTCTTC

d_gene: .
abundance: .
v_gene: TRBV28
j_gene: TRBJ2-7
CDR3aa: CASSFYKPGHGSYEQYF
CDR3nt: TGTGCCAGCAGTTTTTACAAGCCGGGACACGGGTCCTACGAGCAGTACTTC

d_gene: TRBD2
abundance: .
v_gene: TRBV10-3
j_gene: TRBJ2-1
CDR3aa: CATQSGSSYNEQFF
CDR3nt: TGTGCCACCCAGAGCGGGAGCTCCTACAATGAGCAGTTCTTC

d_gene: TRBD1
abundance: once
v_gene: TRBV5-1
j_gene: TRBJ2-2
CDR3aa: CASSLATGFSGELFF
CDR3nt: TGCGCCAGCAGCTTGGCGACAGGGTTCTCCGGGGAGCTGTTTTTT

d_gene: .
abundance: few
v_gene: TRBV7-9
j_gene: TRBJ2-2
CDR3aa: CASRERAGTGELFF
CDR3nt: TGTGCCAGCAGAGAAAGGGCGGGCACCGGGGAGCTGTTTTTT

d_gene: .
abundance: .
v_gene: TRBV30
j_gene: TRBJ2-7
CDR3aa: CAWGGHQSYEQYF
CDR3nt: TGTGCCTGGGGTGGACACCAGTCCTACGAGCAGTACTTC

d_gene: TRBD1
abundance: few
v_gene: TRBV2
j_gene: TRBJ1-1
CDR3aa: CASSGTGGTEAFF
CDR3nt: TGTGCCAGCAGTGGGACAGGGGGCACTGAAGCTTTCTTT

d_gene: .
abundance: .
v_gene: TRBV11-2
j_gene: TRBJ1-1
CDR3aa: CASSLGGPNTEAFF
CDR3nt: TGTGCCAGCAGCTTAGGAGGGCCGAACACTGAAGCTTTCTTT

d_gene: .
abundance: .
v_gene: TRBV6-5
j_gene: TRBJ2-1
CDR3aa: CASSYSLREQFF
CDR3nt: TGTGCCAGCAGTTACTCGTTGCGTGAGCAGTTCTTC

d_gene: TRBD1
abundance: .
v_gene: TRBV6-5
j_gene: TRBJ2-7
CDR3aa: CASSRQGYNHEQYF
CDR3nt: TGTGCCAGCAGTCGACAGGGGTATAACCACGAGCAGTACTTC

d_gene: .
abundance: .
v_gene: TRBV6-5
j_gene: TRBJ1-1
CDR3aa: CASSYSGRTNTEAFF
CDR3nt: TGTGCCAGCAGTTACTCGGGCCGGACTAACACTGAAGCTTTCTTT

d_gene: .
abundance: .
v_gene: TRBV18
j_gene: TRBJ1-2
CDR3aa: CASSPGRGYFYGYTF
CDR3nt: TGTGCCAGCTCTCCGGGGAGAGGTTATTTCTATGGCTACACCTTC

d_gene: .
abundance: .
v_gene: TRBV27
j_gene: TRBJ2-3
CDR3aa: CASSSRDFTDTQYF
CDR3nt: TGTGCCAGCAGTTCGCGGGACTTCACAGATACGCAGTATTTT

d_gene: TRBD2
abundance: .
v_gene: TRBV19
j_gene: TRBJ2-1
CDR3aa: CASSIKRGVGEQFF
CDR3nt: TGTGCCAGTAGTATTAAGCGGGGGGTGGGGGAGCAGTTCTTC

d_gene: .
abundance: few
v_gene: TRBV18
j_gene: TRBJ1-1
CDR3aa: CASSPATHTEAFF
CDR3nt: TGTGCCAGCTCACCTGCGACTCACACTGAAGCTTTCTTT